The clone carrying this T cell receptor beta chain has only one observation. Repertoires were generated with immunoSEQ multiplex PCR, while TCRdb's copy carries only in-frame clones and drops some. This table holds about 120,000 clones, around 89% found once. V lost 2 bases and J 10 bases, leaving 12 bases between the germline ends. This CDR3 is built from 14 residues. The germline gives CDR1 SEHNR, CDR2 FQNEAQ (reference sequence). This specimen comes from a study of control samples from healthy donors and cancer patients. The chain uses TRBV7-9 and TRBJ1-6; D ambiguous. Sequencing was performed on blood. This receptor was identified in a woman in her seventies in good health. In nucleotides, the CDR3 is TGTGCCAGCAGCTTAAAGGCGAATGGATCACCCCTCCACTTT. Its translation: CASSLKANGSPLHF. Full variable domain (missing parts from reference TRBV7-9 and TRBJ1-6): DTGVSQNPRHKITKRGQNVTFRCDPISEHNRLYWYRQTLGQGPEFLTYFQNEAQLEKSRLLSDRFSAERPKGSFSTLEIQRTEQGDSAMYLCASSLKANGSPLHFGNGTRLTVT.